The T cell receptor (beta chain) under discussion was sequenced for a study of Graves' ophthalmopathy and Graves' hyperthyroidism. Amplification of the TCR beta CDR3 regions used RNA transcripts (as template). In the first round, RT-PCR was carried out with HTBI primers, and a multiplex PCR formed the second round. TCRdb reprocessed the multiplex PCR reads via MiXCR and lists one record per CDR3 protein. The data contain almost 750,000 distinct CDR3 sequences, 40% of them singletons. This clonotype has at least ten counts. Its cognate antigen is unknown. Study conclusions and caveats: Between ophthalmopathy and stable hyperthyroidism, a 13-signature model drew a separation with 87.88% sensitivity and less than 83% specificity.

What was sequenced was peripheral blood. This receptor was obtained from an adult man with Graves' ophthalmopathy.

CDR3 DNA sequence: TGTGCCAGTAGTATGGGGATGAACGAGCAGTACTTC. Its protein product is CASSMGMNEQYF. This rearrangement joins TRBV19 to TRBJ2-7; D is undetermined. This CDR3 is built from 12 residues. Germline loops: CDR1 LNHDA, CDR2 SQIVND (reference sequence). V lost 3 bases and J lost 5, with 8 bases in between.